A single sample is the source of the 26 T cell receptor beta chains below, sequenced in a study of blood T cell repertoires in COVID-19 (TCRdb year 2020). Receptor amplification or capture employed the immunoSEQ multiplex PCR assay. The table comes from immuneACCESS by way of TCRdb, which keeps in-frame sequences with V and J called. Part of the clones is missing from these tables; in studies checked, under half for an unresolved V gene and the rest for unknown reasons. The sample profile shows a few hundred thousand clones; less than 90% of them were found once. The ten largest make up 5.1% of the sample. Sequenced: PBMCs or T cells enriched from blood (not recorded which). These receptors were taken from a woman in her 50s who had recovered from COVID-19.

The V gene is TRBV5-4, the J gene TRBJ1-1; maybe TRBD1 (5 bases). V was trimmed by 2 bases and J by 2 bases, leaving 13 bases between them. Germline CDR1 is SGHNT and CDR2 is YYREEE (reference sequence). CDR3 length: 15 amino acids. In nucleotides, the CDR3 is TGTGCCAGCAGCTTCTCGACAGAGATTAACACTGAAGCTTTCTTT. It yields the protein CASSFSTEINTEAFF.

The V gene is TRBV19, the J gene TRBJ2-5; D not resolved. The CDR3 has 15 residues. Germline CDR1 reads LNHDA; CDR2 reads SQIVND (reference sequence). V shed 5 bases and J shed 1 base, with 14 bases lying between them. This CDR3 reads CASSRLLTTQETQYF. CDR3 sequence (DNA): TGTGCCAGTAGTCGACTGTTAACCACCCAAGAGACCCAGTACTTC.

CDR3 DNA sequence: TGCGCCAGCAGCCAAACCCCAGCGGGGCTCTCAAATGAAAAACTGTTTTTT. This gives the protein CASSQTPAGLSNEKLFF. This sequence joins TRBV4-1 and TRBJ1-4; the D gene is possibly TRBD1 (5 bases). The CDR3 covers 17 residues. CDR1 MGHRA and CDR2 YSYEKL come from the germline V gene. V was pared by 2 bases and J by 5 bases, with 18 bases between.

J is TRBJ1-5 and V is TRBV19, with TRBD1 matching 7 bases. There are 18 residues in the CDR3. V shed 3 bases, J shed 3 bases, and the junction held 14 bases outside the gene matches. Per germline, CDR1 LNHDA and CDR2 SQIVND (reference sequence). The CDR3 loop is CASSIPRQGVYDNQPQHF. The CDR3 nucleotides read TGTGCCAGTAGTATCCCCCGGCAGGGGGTATATGACAATCAGCCCCAGCATTTT.

This chain connects TRBV12-3 or TRBV12-4 to TRBJ1-1; D is unclear. This CDR3 has 13 amino acids. V was trimmed by 3 bases and J by 10 bases, leaving 15 bases between them. The CDR3, as DNA: TGTGCCAGCAGTTTCGGGATTATAGTGGGAGCTTTCTTT. Protein: CASSFGIIVGAFF.

The DNA for the CDR3 is TGTGCCAGTAGTATTGGTCTTCCCGACAGGGGGCATCAGCCCCAGCATTTT. Residues: CASSIGLPDRGHQPQHF. J is TRBJ1-5 and V is TRBV19, with TRBD1 matching 10 bases. Trimming took 3 bases from V and 5 from J; bases not matched to a gene: 10. The CDR3 is 17 amino acids. Germline V gene sequence: CDR1 LNHDA, CDR2 SQIVND (reference sequence).

This clone occurred a few times. The rearrangement links TRBV5-6 to TRBJ2-1; 8 positions agree with TRBD1. This CDR3 spans 14 amino acids. CDR1 and CDR2 (germline): SGHDT, YYEEEE. V trimming: 4 bases; J trimming: 12 bases; junction bases outside the gene matches: 12. CDR3 DNA sequence: TGTGCCAGCAGCCTAAGTGGACAGGGAGAGGGGCAGTTCTTC. Protein product: CASSLSGQGEGQFF.

The CDR3 DNA follows: TGTGCCAGCAGCTTAGGTTCCAAGGGGATCCCAGATACGCAGTATTTT. The encoded protein is CASSLGSKGIPDTQYF. The V and J genes are TRBV11-2 and TRBJ2-3; possible D gene TRBD1, 5 bases. Looked up from germline, CDR1 is SGHAT and CDR2 is FQNNGV. The length of the CDR3 is 16 residues. Trimming shortened V by 1 base and J by 4 bases, and 15 bases separated the two germline ends.

The chain couples TRBV28 to TRBJ2-2; TRBD1 agrees at 7 bases. Germline trimming cut 7 bases from V and 5 bases from J; bases unmatched to any gene: 10. Germline V lookup: CDR1 MDHEN, CDR2 SYDVKM. The CDR3 length is 15 residues. The CDR3 DNA is TGTGCCAGCATTCAAGGGGGCAGGGTGACCGGGGAGCTGTTTTTT. Protein sequence: CASIQGGRVTGELFF.

As DNA, the CDR3 is TGCGCCAGCAGCCCAGTTGGGACAGGGAATTCACCCCTCCACTTT. It translates to CASSPVGTGNSPLHF. The rearrangement links TRBV4-1 to TRBJ1-6; TRBD1 matches 9 bases. Germline V gene sequence: CDR1 MGHRA, CDR2 YSYEKL. The trim removed 4 bases at V and 7 bases at J, leaving 5 bases unmatched. The CDR3 sequence is 15 residues long.

This chain links TRBV28 with TRBJ2-3; 9 bases align to TRBD2. The ends lost 5 bases at V and 3 bases at J; junction bases unmatched: 9. The germline V gene has CDR1 MDHEN and CDR2 SYDVKM. The CDR3 is 16 amino acids. This chain's CDR3 is CASSKLSGRGTDTQYF. The CDR3 region has the DNA TGTGCCAGCAGTAAGCTTAGCGGGAGAGGAACAGATACGCAGTATTTT.

The chain couples TRBV5-1 to TRBJ1-1; no clear D gene. V lost 0 bases and J 1 base, leaving 7 bases between the germline ends. Germline values: CDR1 SGHRS, CDR2 YFSETQ. The CDR3 covers 14 residues. The CDR3 reads CASSLGNGNTEAFF. DNA of the CDR3: TGCGCCAGCAGCTTGGGTAACGGGAACACTGAAGCTTTCTTT.

The chain couples TRBV27 to TRBJ1-2; 7 bases are a match to TRBD1. The germline V gene has CDR1 MNHEY and CDR2 SMNVEV (reference sequence). The trim removed 8 bases at V and 2 bases at J, leaving 8 bases unmatched. CDR3 size: 14 residues. The CDR3 DNA follows: TGTGCCAGCGGAGGGGGCAGGGCGAACTATGGCTACACCTTC. It yields the protein CASGGGRANYGYTF.

J is TRBJ2-2 and V is TRBV10-3, with 7 bases fitting TRBD1. V lost 10 bases and J lost 4; bases outside the gene matches: 15. This CDR3 has 16 amino acids. Germline values: CDR1 ENHRY, CDR2 SYGVKD. The CDR3 region is CATRRQGVRATGELFF. CDR3 DNA: TGTGCCACCCGAAGACAGGGCGTTCGGGCCACCGGGGAGCTGTTTTTT.

The chain links TRBV5-6 to TRBJ1-3, with a possible D match to TRBD1 (5 bases). V was shortened by 4 bases and J by 4 bases, with 21 bases between the two germline ends. Germline V gene sequence: CDR1 SGHDT, CDR2 YYEEEE. The length of the CDR3 is 17 residues. The CDR3 bases are TGTGCCAGCAGCACGCCCTGGGACTACGAACGAGGAAACACCATATATTTT. Protein: CASSTPWDYERGNTIYF.

V and J are TRBV9 and TRBJ2-1; 8 bases agree with TRBD1. Germline V gives CDR1 SGDLS, CDR2 YYNGEE. The CDR3 has 15 amino acids. The V gene end was trimmed by 0 bases and the J gene end by 2 bases; junction bases not matched to a gene: 1. CDR3 amino acids: CASSVETGAYNEQFF. Written as DNA, the CDR3 is TGTGCCAGCAGCGTAGAGACAGGGGCCTACAATGAGCAGTTCTTC.

The chain is built from TRBV6-5 and TRBJ1-1; 8 positions match TRBD1. The CDR3 sequence is 16 residues long. The V and J ends lost 0 bases and 11 bases, in that order; junction bases with no gene match: 14. CDR1 MNHEY and CDR2 SVGAGI come from the germline V gene. For the CDR3, the DNA is TGTGCCAGCAGTTACTCGGTCTCGGACAGGGTTCCGGGCGCTTTCTTT. Translated: CASSYSVSDRVPGAFF.

This sequence joins TRBV7-2 and TRBJ2-5; perhaps TRBD1 as D (6 bases). V lost 1 base and J lost 5, with 14 bases in between. This CDR3 region has 15 residues. The V gene's germline CDR1 is SGHTA and CDR2 FQGNSA. The CDR3 coding sequence is TGTGCCAGCAGCTTAGGCAGGGGTAGTATGGAGACCCAGTACTTC. Its protein product is CASSLGRGSMETQYF.

The V and J genes are TRBV27 and TRBJ2-5; possible D gene TRBD2, 5 bases. V gave up 5 bases and J gave up 4 bases, with 11 bases separating them. This CDR3 spans 13 amino acids. Germline lookup yields CDR1 MNHEY and CDR2 SMNVEV (reference sequence). The CDR3 DNA follows: TGTGCCAGCAGTAACACTAGAGTAGAGACCCAGTACTTC. Translation: CASSNTRVETQYF.

This clone was picked up a small number of times. The rearrangement uses TRBV29-1 and TRBJ2-7; the match to TRBD1 covers 7 bases. Trimming took 6 bases from V and 6 from J; bases not matched to a gene: 8. CDR3 size: 12 residues. Germline CDR1 reads SQVTM; CDR2 reads ANQGSEA. CDR3 sequence reads: CSVERDSSEQYF. The DNA of the CDR3 is TGCAGCGTAGAAAGGGACAGCTCCGAGCAGTACTTC.

The chain couples TRBV5-4 to TRBJ1-2; 9 bases align to TRBD1. CDR1 and CDR2 from the germline V gene are SGHNT and YYREEE (reference sequence). Trimming removed 0 bases from V and 7 bases from J; junction bases left unmatched: 7. The CDR3 consists of 15 residues. CDR3 DNA: TGTGCCAGCAGCTTGGGGGACAGGGTTCTCCGTGGCTACACCTTC. It is translated as CASSLGDRVLRGYTF.

V usage is TRBV12-3 or TRBV12-4 and J usage is TRBJ1-1; possibly TRBD1 for D (5 bases). Trimming cost V 7 bases and J 6 bases, with 15 bases left between them. This CDR3 contains 13 residues. The CDR3 bases are TGTGCCAGCACCACCGGGACTCTCTCTGAAGCTTTCTTT. Translated, it gives CASTTGTLSEAFF.

CDR3: CASSPGQDNSPLHF. The CDR3 DNA follows: TGTGCCAGCAGCCCTGGACAGGATAATTCACCCCTCCACTTT. The rearrangement uses TRBV5-6 and TRBJ1-6; 7 nucleotides line up with TRBD1. This CDR3 region has 14 residues. The junction had 3 bases not matched to a gene; V was cut back by 4 bases and J by 5 bases. CDR1 is SGHDT and CDR2 is YYEEEE in the germline V gene.

The rearrangement joins TRBV7-3 to TRBJ2-1; 13 nucleotides align to TRBD2. Germline-derived CDR1 and CDR2 are SGHTA and FQGTGA. This CDR3 spans 18 amino acids. V dropped 6 bases and J dropped 3; count of bases not matched to a gene: 11. The CDR3 DNA sequence: TGTGCCAGCAGTCGCGGGACTAGCGGGAATCGTATCTACAATGAGCAGTTCTTC. This sequence encodes CASSRGTSGNRIYNEQFF.

The chain joins TRBV7-9 to TRBJ1-2, with D perhaps TRBD1 (5 bases). This CDR3 has 16 amino acids. Germline values: CDR1 SEHNR, CDR2 FQNEAQ (reference sequence). V lost 5 bases and J lost 6, with 22 bases in between. The CDR3 region is CASSLKVRQGLDGYTF. The CDR3, as DNA: TGTGCCAGCAGCCTGAAAGTCCGTCAGGGTTTGGATGGCTACACCTTC.

This clone was counted ten times or more. CDR3 sequence (DNA): TGCGCCAGCAGCTTGGGTCCGGGAAACATTCAGTACTTC. It codes for CASSLGPGNIQYF. The gene calls are TRBV5-1 and TRBJ2-4; D is uncertain. This CDR3 has 13 residues. The germline gives CDR1 SGHRS, CDR2 YFSETQ. The V and J ends lost 0 bases and 6 bases respectively, with 7 bases between them.